A single sample gave rise to the 9 T cell receptor beta chains below, sequenced in a study of T cells in Graves' hyperthyroidism and ophthalmopathy. RNA transcripts were the template for amplifying TCR beta CDR3 regions. When the TCR CDR3 underwent first-round RT-PCR, the HTBI primer set was used. TCRdb analysed the multiplex PCR reads with MiXCR anew, one entry per CDR3 protein. The sample contains 540,000 or so distinct CDR3 sequences, around 42% of which appear only once. Source material: peripheral blood or thyroid tissue (not recorded which). All receptors come from an adult woman with Graves' disease, either hyperthyroidism or ophthalmopathy (not recorded which).

The chain carries TRBV7-3 and TRBJ1-2; possible D gene TRBD1, 5 bases. Germline V gene sequence: CDR1 SGHTA, CDR2 FQGTGA. Trimming pared 6 bases from V and 5 bases from J, leaving 16 bases between. CDR3 size: 14 residues. The CDR3 here is CASSFPTGGYGYTF. In nucleotides, the CDR3 is TGTGCCAGCAGTTTTCCCACCGGGGGGTATGGCTACACCTTC.

This rearrangement joins TRBV7-2 to TRBJ2-5; D tentatively fits TRBD1 or TRBD2 (5 bases each). The CDR3 spans 13 residues. CDR1 and CDR2 from the germline V gene are SGHTA and FQGNSA. V was shortened by 8 bases and J by 5 bases, with 15 bases between the two germline ends. The CDR3 is CASEGNYEETQYF. The CDR3, as DNA: TGTGCCAGCGAGGGGAACTACGAGGAGACCCAGTACTTC. The full variable domain, its missing parts supplied by reference TRBV7-2 and TRBJ2-5, is GAGVSQSPSNKVTEKGKDVELRCDPISGHTALYWYRQSLGQGLEFLIYFQGNSAPDKSGLPSDRFSAERTGGSVSTLTIQRTQQEDSAVYLCASEGNYEETQYFGPGTRLLVL.

The rearrangement links TRBV20-1 to TRBJ2-7; D is possibly TRBD1 or TRBD2 (7 bases each). This CDR3 region has 15 residues. Trimming stripped 0 bases from V and 3 bases from J, with 15 bases between. Germline CDR1 reads DFQATT; CDR2 reads SNEGSKA (reference sequence). The DNA of the CDR3 is TGCAGTGCTAGAGACCCAGGGGGGGGCTTCTACGAGCAGTACTTC. It is translated as CSARDPGGGFYEQYF.

This clonotype was picked up many times. J is TRBJ1-6 and V is TRBV7-2; the match to TRBD1 covers 7 bases. Germline CDR1 SGHTA, CDR2 FQGNSA. After removal of 7 bases from V and 13 bases from J, the junction contained 13 bases not matched to a gene. The length of the CDR3 is 14 residues. CDR3 residues: CASKLRTGTSPLHF. CDR3 bases: TGTGCCAGCAAACTCCGGACAGGCACCTCGCCCCTCCACTTT.

Note on this clonotype: This could be a read error, since a much larger clone is one nucleotide away. CDR3 DNA: TGTGCCAGCAGGGATACTAGCAGGGCGGAGACCCAGTACTTC. Residues: CASRDTSRAETQYF. This chain joins TRBV2 and TRBJ2-5, with D perhaps matching TRBD2 (6 bases). The CDR3 is 14 amino acids. The germline gives CDR1 SNHLY, CDR2 FYNNEI. V lost 6 bases and J 5 bases, leaving 16 bases between the germline ends.

In its sample, this clonotype was seen a few times. V gene TRBV10-2 combines with J gene TRBJ1-2; no firm D call. CDR3 length equals 12 residues. Germline V gives CDR1 WSHSY, CDR2 SAAADI. The V gene lost 5 bases and the J gene lost 10 bases, with 14 bases spanning the gap. CDR3 sequence (DNA): TGCGCCAGCAGTACCGGGAACTTAAACTACACCTTC. Its protein is CASSTGNLNYTF.

CDR3 region: CASSRGTGRETQYF. The CDR3 DNA sequence: TGTGCCAGCAGCAGGGGGACAGGGAGGGAGACCCAGTACTTC. The chain couples TRBV7-3 to TRBJ2-5, with 9 bases aligning to TRBD1. Germline V lookup: CDR1 SGHTA, CDR2 FQGTGA. CDR3 length equals 14 residues. V trimming: 5 bases; J trimming: 5 bases; junction bases outside the gene matches: 6.

This clonotype showed up many times. The chain has TRBV20-1 and TRBJ1-2, with 7 positions matching TRBD1. The germline V gene encodes CDR1 DFQATT and CDR2 SNEGSKA (reference sequence). The CDR3 spans 17 residues. V shed 3 bases and J 3 bases; nucleotides not matched to a gene: 16. DNA for the CDR3: TGCAGTGCTAGGGGATCGCTCAGGGGGAATCTCTACTATGGCTACACCTTC. Residues: CSARGSLRGNLYYGYTF.

The chain recombines TRBV9 with TRBJ1-2, with D possibly TRBD1 on 5 matching bases. The V gene's germline CDR1 is SGDLS and CDR2 YYNGEE. There are 12 residues in the CDR3. V lost 4 bases to trimming and J lost 10 bases, with 14 bases between them. This CDR3 is CASSMRGGIYTF. Here the CDR3 DNA reads TGTGCCAGCAGCATGCGGGGGGGGATCTACACCTTC.